The 19 T cell receptor beta chains in this list originate from one sample, sequenced in a study of PD-1 blockade in classical Hodgkin lymphoma. TCRdb's copy holds only in-frame clones and misses some; the assay was immunoSEQ multiplex PCR. The sample shows roughly 55,000 clones, 81% of them seen only once. Relapse after autologous stem cell transplantation occurred in every patient, and brentuximab vedotin exposure varied. This specimen consisted of peripheral blood mononuclear cells (PBMCs), obtained at baseline. These receptors were obtained from a human donor with classical Hodgkin lymphoma.

For the CDR3, the DNA is TGTGCCAGCAGCCCGGAACGGGACAGACCCTCTGGGGCCAACGTCCTGACTTTC. It codes for CASSPERDRPSGANVLTF. V usage is TRBV5-6 and J usage is TRBJ2-6, with 7 bases matching TRBD1. Trimming took 4 bases from V and 0 from J; bases not matched to a gene: 10. CDR1 is SGHDT, CDR2 YYEEEE, per germline. The CDR3 loop spans 18 amino acids.

The chain joins TRBV11-2 to TRBJ2-3, with D perhaps matching TRBD1 or TRBD2 (6 bases each). The V and J ends lost 5 bases and 1 base respectively, with 13 bases between them. Germline V gives CDR1 SGHAT, CDR2 FQNNGV. The CDR3 has 15 amino acids. CDR3 sequence (DNA): TGTGCCAGCAGCCTGAGGAGGGGGGGCACAGATACGCAGTATTTT. Encoded protein: CASSLRRGGTDTQYF. Full variable domain (remainder filled in from reference TRBV11-2 and TRBJ2-3): EAGVAQSPRYKIIEKRQSVAFWCNPISGHATLYWYQQILGQGPKLLIQFQNNGVVDDSQLPKDRFSAERLKGVDSTLKIQPAKLEDSAVYLCASSLRRGGTDTQYFGPGTRLTVL.

The CDR3 loop reads CASRQGLNYGYTF. The CDR3 nucleotides are TGTGCCAGCAGACAGGGACTGAACTATGGCTACACCTTC. The chain couples TRBV2 to TRBJ1-2, with D tentatively TRBD1 (6 bases). The CDR3 contains 13 residues. CDR1 is SNHLY and CDR2 is FYNNEI in the germline V gene. V lost 6 bases, J lost 2 bases, and 10 bases lay in between.

The chain couples TRBV28 to TRBJ2-1; 7 bases match TRBD2. The ends lost 10 bases at V and 7 bases at J; junction bases unmatched: 10. This CDR3 has 13 amino acids. Germline CDR1 is MDHEN and CDR2 is SYDVKM. The CDR3 DNA reads TGTGCCACCTCGGGGCGGGAGTGGAATGAGCAGTTCTTC. It encodes CATSGREWNEQFF.

The sample holds one count of this clone. This rearrangement joins TRBV15 to TRBJ2-5; D not resolved. Germline CDR1 and CDR2: LNHNV and YYDKDF (reference sequence). V lost 4 bases and J lost 2, with 5 bases in between. The CDR3 runs to 12 residues. The CDR3 loop is CATSKGQETQYF. CDR3 coding DNA: TGTGCCACCAGCAAGGGTCAAGAGACCCAGTACTTC.

The V gene is TRBV30, the J gene TRBJ1-2, with no clear D. V was pared by 0 bases and J by 8 bases, with 22 bases between. There are 16 residues in the CDR3. CDR1 and CDR2 from the germline V gene are GTSNPN and SVGIG (reference sequence). This chain's CDR3 is CAWSVRVNLGSGGYTF. DNA of the CDR3: TGTGCCTGGAGTGTACGGGTCAATCTAGGCAGTGGAGGCTACACCTTC.

V gene TRBV9 combines with J gene TRBJ1-4; tentative D call: TRBD1 (6 bases). Between the trimmed V and J ends, which lost 0 bases and 6 bases, there was a span of 36 bases. The CDR3 length is 23 residues. Germline V CDR1 and CDR2: SGDLS, YYNGEE. CDR3 in amino acids: CASSVGPVTFEGDVRDKDEKLFF. The CDR3 coding sequence is TGTGCCAGCAGCGTAGGTCCTGTGACCTTTGAAGGGGACGTCCGGGACAAGGATGAAAAACTGTTTTTT.

The CDR3 loop reads CASSPGYSYNEQFF. The CDR3 DNA reads as TGTGCCAGCAGCCCGGGTTACTCCTACAATGAGCAGTTCTTC. V is TRBV5-8 and J is TRBJ2-1; D not resolved. The CDR3 contains 14 residues. Germline V gene data show CDR1 as SGHTS and CDR2 as YDEGEE. Trimming took off 4 bases at V and 0 bases at J, with 8 bases between the two ends.

This sequence joins TRBV11-2 and TRBJ1-2, with 7 bases identical to TRBD1. The CDR3 loop spans 14 amino acids. The germline CDR1 and CDR2 sequences are SGHAT and FQNNGV. The V gene end was trimmed by 1 base and the J gene end by 5 bases; junction bases not matched to a gene: 4. This CDR3 is CASSLVPGGYGYTF. The CDR3 region has the DNA TGTGCCAGCAGCTTAGTGCCAGGGGGTTATGGCTACACCTTC.

As concerns this clone: One end of the junction varies from germline; a read error may be responsible. This sequence joins TRBV7-2 and TRBJ2-5; 11 nucleotides agree with TRBD2. The CDR3 totals 16 residues. Germline CDR1 and CDR2: SGHTA and FQGNSA. Here the CDR3 DNA reads TGTGCCAGCAGCCCATGGGGACTAGCGGACCAGGAGACCCAGTACTTC. Protein sequence: CASSPWGLADQETQYF. Full variable domain (remainder filled in from reference TRBV7-2 and TRBJ2-5): GAGVSQSPSNKVTEKGKDVELRCDPISGHTALYWYRQSLGQGLEFLIYFQGNSAPDKSGLPSDRFSAERTGGSVSTLTIQRTQQEDSAVYLCASSPWGLADQETQYFGPGTRLLVL.

The chain links TRBV11-2 to TRBJ2-5; 7 nucleotides align to TRBD1. Germline CDR1 is SGHAT and CDR2 is FQNNGV. Trimming cost V 6 bases and J 4 bases; bases outside gene matches: 11. The CDR3 covers 15 residues. CDR3 bases: TGTGCCAGCAGAGGTTGGCCCCGACAGGGAGAGACCCAGTACTTC. Residues: CASRGWPRQGETQYF.

By its share, this clone is medium-sized. The rearrangement uses TRBV25-1 and TRBJ2-7; TRBD2 agrees at 10 bases. The CDR3 length is 14 residues. CDR1 and CDR2 from the germline V gene are MGHDK and SYGVNS. V dropped 6 bases and J dropped 0; count of bases not matched to a gene: 2. The CDR3 is CASSGLADSYEQYV. As DNA, the CDR3 is TGTGCCAGCAGCGGACTAGCGGACTCCTACGAGCAGTACGTC.

The CDR3 region is CASSERTGLAKNIQYF. CDR3 coding DNA: TGTGCCAGCAGTGAAAGGACAGGGCTGGCCAAAAACATTCAGTACTTC. This chain joins TRBV2 and TRBJ2-4, with 8 bases fitting TRBD1. J lost 1 base, V lost 2 bases, and 4 bases had no gene match. This CDR3 contains 16 residues. The germline V gene encodes CDR1 SNHLY and CDR2 FYNNEI.

V is TRBV2 and J is TRBJ2-1; D ambiguous. Trimming removed 7 bases from V and 0 bases from J, with 16 bases in between. Germline V gives CDR1 SNHLY, CDR2 FYNNEI. The CDR3 sequence is 16 residues long. CDR3 in DNA: TGTGCCAGCATTCGGCGCGCCAGGAGCTCCTACAATGAGCAGTTCTTC. Amino acids: CASIRRARSSYNEQFF.

Points on this clone: The sample has other DNA sequences that encode this CDR3 too. The genes are TRBV25-1 and TRBJ1-3; the D is unclear. Germline V CDR1 and CDR2: MGHDK, SYGVNS. The CDR3 is 11 amino acids. The germline V and J ends were trimmed by 7 bases and 4 bases, with 5 bases remaining between them. This CDR3 is CASTRGNTIYF. DNA of the CDR3: TGTGCCAGCACAAGGGGAAACACCATATATTTT.

J is TRBJ2-5 and V is TRBV18; D is uncertain. The CDR3 is 11 amino acids. In germline, CDR1 is KGHSH, CDR2 LQKENI. V was cut by 8 bases and J by 5 bases, with 9 bases left in between. The DNA for the CDR3 is TGTGCCAGCGGTAAGTTGGAGACCCAGTACTTC. Its protein is CASGKLETQYF.

This chain joins TRBV4-3 and TRBJ2-2; 8 bases are shared with TRBD2. V lost 0 bases to trimming and J lost 5 bases; unmatched junction nucleotides: 5. The CDR3 loop spans 16 amino acids. Germline V gene data show CDR1 as LGHNA and CDR2 as YSLEER. This chain's CDR3 is CASSQDRGGRTGELFF. The CDR3 coding sequence is TGCGCCAGCAGCCAAGATAGGGGCGGGAGGACCGGGGAGCTGTTTTTT.

The chain uses TRBV19 and TRBJ2-7; 12 nucleotides align to TRBD1. The J segment lost 5 bases and the V segment lost 8 bases, leaving 4 bases of the junction unmatched. Germline-derived CDR1 and CDR2 are LNHDA and SQIVND (reference sequence). This CDR3 region has 13 residues. The CDR3 loop reads CASAGTGGNEQYF. The DNA for the CDR3 is TGTGCCAGTGCCGGGACAGGGGGCAACGAGCAGTACTTC. The entire variable domain, with the rest obtained from reference TRBV19 and TRBJ2-7, is as follows: DGGITQSPKYLFRKEGQNVTLSCEQNLNHDAMYWYRQDPGQGLRLIYYSQIVNDFQKGDIAEGYSVSREKKESFPLTVTSAQKNPTAFYLCASAGTGGNEQYFGPGTRLTVT.

This chain links TRBV4-1 with TRBJ1-5; D gene unclear. Trimming pared 4 bases from V and 7 bases from J, leaving 17 bases between. The germline V gene encodes CDR1 MGHRA and CDR2 YSYEKL. This CDR3 contains 15 residues. CDR3 protein: CASSRLTGARQPQHF. As DNA, the CDR3 is TGCGCCAGCAGCCGACTAACTGGAGCACGCCAGCCCCAGCATTTT.